The 20 T cell receptor beta chains presented below share a single source sample, sequenced in a study of shared clonotypes between healthy human individuals. Clones were sequenced by immunoSEQ multiplex PCR, and TCRdb holds only the in-frame ones, with some missing. Here the sample spans hundreds of thousands of clones, approximately 95% being singletons. In the naive CD8 group, cells lacked CD45RO and were positively selected for CCR7, so terminally differentiated effector memory CD45RA+ cells were left out. Input material: naive CD8+ T cells sorted from blood. Source of these receptors: a woman aged 30 to 39 in good health.

This clone was observed once. This chain joins TRBV9 and TRBJ2-7; tentatively, D is TRBD1 (6 bases). The CDR3 spans 14 residues. V lost 3 bases and J lost 2, with 12 bases in between. Germline V lookup: CDR1 SGDLS, CDR2 YYNGEE. CDR3 sequence: CASSGGPRAYEQYF. CDR3 in DNA: TGTGCCAGCAGCGGGGGGCCCAGGGCCTACGAGCAGTACTTC.

The chain couples TRBV4-1 to TRBJ1-2; D ambiguous. Trimming took 1 base from V and 13 from J, leaving 13 bases between them. Germline CDR1 is MGHRA and CDR2 is YSYEKL. The CDR3 has 12 residues. CDR3 region: CASSQVAPPPTF. CDR3 bases: TGCGCCAGCAGCCAAGTAGCTCCCCCCCCCACCTTC.

The chain has TRBV9 and TRBJ2-5, with TRBD2 identical over 8 bases. Germline CDR1 reads SGDLS; CDR2 reads YYNGEE. The CDR3 runs 18 residues. V was clipped by 0 bases and J by 5 bases; unmatched bases: 15. The CDR3 DNA is TGTGCCAGCAGCGTAGAGGGGGTGCTAGCGGGTGATGGCGAGACCCAGTACTTC. This sequence encodes CASSVEGVLAGDGETQYF.

V usage is TRBV28 and J usage is TRBJ2-1; TRBD2 matches at 9 bases. Germline CDR1 and CDR2: MDHEN and SYDVKM. CDR3 length: 15 amino acids. Trimming took 2 bases from V and 8 from J; bases not matched to a gene: 7. As DNA, the CDR3 is TGTGCCAGCAGTTTAGCGGGAGGGCCGTTATATGAGCAGTTCTTC. Its protein product is CASSLAGGPLYEQFF. Variable domain in full (rest from reference TRBV28 and TRBJ2-1): DVKVTQSSRYLVKRTGEKVFLECVQDMDHENMFWYRQDPGLGLRLIYFSYDVKMKEKGDIPEGYSVSREKKERFSLILESASTNQTSMYLCASSLAGGPLYEQFFGPGTRLTVL.

The chain is built from TRBV7-9 and TRBJ2-1; D is uncertain. Germline-derived CDR1 and CDR2 are SEHNR and FQNEAQ (reference sequence). The CDR3 is 15 residues long. Trimming stripped 2 bases from V and 8 bases from J, with 16 bases between. The DNA of the CDR3 is TGTGCCAGCAGCTTATCCCCAGTTTCATCACATGAGCAGTTCTTC. Its protein is CASSLSPVSSHEQFF.

The chain is built from TRBV11-2 and TRBJ2-1; D is uncertain. The V end lost 5 bases, the J end lost 7 bases, and 6 bases lay between the germline ends. In germline, CDR1 is SGHAT, CDR2 FQNNGV. This CDR3 has 11 amino acids. The CDR3 nucleotides read TGTGCCAGCAGCGCACCTAATGAGCAGTTCTTC. This codes for CASSAPNEQFF. Complete variable domain (other parts from reference TRBV11-2 and TRBJ2-1): EAGVAQSPRYKIIEKRQSVAFWCNPISGHATLYWYQQILGQGPKLLIQFQNNGVVDDSQLPKDRFSAERLKGVDSTLKIQPAKLEDSAVYLCASSAPNEQFFGPGTRLTVL.

This clone has a single count. The rearrangement uses TRBV27 and TRBJ1-1, with unresolved D. The germline gives CDR1 MNHEY, CDR2 SMNVEV (reference sequence). The V end was cut by 1 base, the J end by 0 bases, with 15 bases between. The CDR3 is 17 amino acids. CDR3 bases: TGTGCCAGCAGTTTATTGGGCACCTATCTCATGAACACTGAAGCTTTCTTT. Its translation: CASSLLGTYLMNTEAFF.

V gene TRBV20-1 combines with J gene TRBJ2-7; no firm D call. Per germline, CDR1 DFQATT and CDR2 SNEGSKA (reference sequence). V lost 3 bases and J 4 bases, leaving 7 bases between the germline ends. This CDR3 has 11 amino acids. CDR3 sequence (DNA): TGCAGTGCTAGGTTTCGTTACGAGCAGTACTTC. Translating it yields CSARFRYEQYF.

V is TRBV6-5 and J is TRBJ2-1, with D maybe TRBD1 (5 bases). The CDR3 loop spans 11 amino acids. The V end was cut by 2 bases, the J end by 12 bases, with 8 bases between. Germline values: CDR1 MNHEY, CDR2 SVGAGI. The CDR3 here is CASSYRGWQFF. The DNA for the CDR3 is TGTGCCAGCAGTTACAGGGGATGGCAGTTCTTC.

This clone was observed once. This chain links TRBV4-1 with TRBJ2-1; weak D call: TRBD2 (5 bases). V gave up 2 bases and J gave up 5 bases, with 13 bases separating them. Per germline, CDR1 MGHRA and CDR2 YSYEKL. The length of the CDR3 is 15 residues. CDR3 nucleotides: TGCGCCAGCAGCCAAAAGGACTTGCCCCACAATGAGCAGTTCTTC. Translation gives CASSQKDLPHNEQFF.

V usage is TRBV11-2 and J usage is TRBJ1-2; D is ambiguous. V lost 2 bases and J 3 bases, leaving 1 base between the germline ends. The germline CDR1 and CDR2 sequences are SGHAT and FQNNGV. The CDR3 sequence is 11 residues long. In nucleotides, the CDR3 is TGTGCCAGCAGCTTATACTATGGCTACACCTTC. Translated, it gives CASSLYYGYTF.

In this sample, this clone turned up once. V gene TRBV7-9 combines with J gene TRBJ1-5, with D uncertain. CDR3 length: 14 amino acids. Germline CDR1 SEHNR, CDR2 FQNEAQ (reference sequence). V was trimmed by 1 base and J by 9 bases, leaving 13 bases between them. The CDR3 protein is CASSLEGSLGPQHF. In nucleotides, the CDR3 is TGTGCCAGCAGCTTAGAGGGCAGCCTTGGGCCCCAGCATTTT.

This clone was detected once. V gene TRBV28 combines with J gene TRBJ2-7; possible D gene TRBD2, 5 bases. Germline V lookup: CDR1 MDHEN, CDR2 SYDVKM. Trimming shortened V by 3 bases and J by 6 bases, and 6 bases separated the two germline ends. This CDR3 is built from 11 residues. The CDR3 nucleotides are TGTGCCAGCAGTTTTACTAGCGAGCAGTACTTC. The encoded protein is CASSFTSEQYF. Full variable domain (missing parts from reference TRBV28 and TRBJ2-7): DVKVTQSSRYLVKRTGEKVFLECVQDMDHENMFWYRQDPGLGLRLIYFSYDVKMKEKGDIPEGYSVSREKKERFSLILESASTNQTSMYLCASSFTSEQYFGPGTRLTVT.

The V gene is TRBV4-1, the J gene TRBJ2-1; D possibly corresponds to TRBD1 (5 bases). This CDR3 is 15 amino acids long. With 4 bases removed from V and 7 bases from J, the gap between germline ends came to 17 bases. Germline CDR1 and CDR2: MGHRA and YSYEKL. CDR3 sequence (DNA): TGCGCCAGCAGCCCCGAGCCAGGGCTTATAAATGAGCAGTTCTTC. Its protein is CASSPEPGLINEQFF.

The V and J genes are TRBV7-6 and TRBJ2-7; D uncertain. This CDR3 contains 16 residues. The germline gives CDR1 SGHVS, CDR2 FNYEAQ. The ends were cut back, 0 bases at V and 2 bases at J, with 14 bases in the middle. As DNA, the CDR3 is TGTGCCAGCAGCTTAGCGCGTGATGCTGCCCCCTACGAGCAGTACTTC. It encodes CASSLARDAAPYEQYF.

The sample holds one count of this clone. The chain is built from TRBV7-9 and TRBJ2-1, with 8 bases matching TRBD2. The germline V gene has CDR1 SEHNR and CDR2 FQNEAQ (reference sequence). Trimming cost V 5 bases and J 9 bases; bases outside gene matches: 18. CDR3 length: 17 residues. The CDR3 loop reads CASSSAGGYGSGGEQFF. CDR3 nucleotides: TGTGCCAGCAGCAGTGCGGGGGGATACGGGTCAGGCGGTGAGCAGTTCTTC.

The rearrangement joins TRBV19 to TRBJ2-3; D is ambiguous. Per germline, CDR1 LNHDA and CDR2 SQIVND (reference sequence). The ends were cut back, 6 bases at V and 6 bases at J, with 13 bases in the middle. This CDR3 is 13 amino acids long. CDR3 DNA sequence: TGTGCCAGTAGCCGGAACCCTTATGATACGCAGTATTTT. Encoded protein: CASSRNPYDTQYF.

The CDR3 DNA sequence: TGTGCCACCAAAACAGGGGAGTACACTGAAGCTTTCTTT. This gives the protein CATKTGEYTEAFF. The chain carries TRBV19 and TRBJ1-1; 7 positions agree with TRBD1. Per germline, CDR1 LNHDA and CDR2 SQIVND (reference sequence). The CDR3 length is 13 residues. Losses at the gene ends were 10 bases for V and 3 bases for J; bases not matched to a gene: 8.

The DNA of the CDR3 is TGTGCCAGCAGTTTATTTTCCAATAGCAATCAGCCCCAGCATTTT. It encodes CASSLFSNSNQPQHF. The chain employs TRBV28 and TRBJ1-5; D is undetermined. This CDR3 has 15 amino acids. Trimming pared 1 base from V and 0 bases from J, leaving 7 bases between. The germline V gene encodes CDR1 MDHEN and CDR2 SYDVKM.

The chain is built from TRBV28 and TRBJ2-7; a weak D match, TRBD1 (6 bases). V lost 3 bases, J lost 6 bases, and 15 bases lay in between. This CDR3 is 14 amino acids long. The germline CDR1 and CDR2 sequences are MDHEN and SYDVKM. CDR3 coding DNA: TGTGCCAGCAGTTTCCAGCCGACAGGAAGCGAGCAGTACTTC. This sequence encodes CASSFQPTGSEQYF. Filled out from reference TRBV28 and TRBJ2-7, the complete variable domain reads DVKVTQSSRYLVKRTGEKVFLECVQDMDHENMFWYRQDPGLGLRLIYFSYDVKMKEKGDIPEGYSVSREKKERFSLILESASTNQTSMYLCASSFQPTGSEQYFGPGTRLTVT.